This TCR beta chain was identified during a study of PD-1 blockade in mismatch repair-deficient tumors. Study details: All were previously treated, progressing patients with approximately 11 mismatch repair-deficient cancer types. Study results and limitations: Tumor-resident clones, often absent from pretreatment blood, expanded after pembrolizumab and then contracted.

CDR1 and CDR2 (germline): LNHDA, SQIVND (reference sequence). V lost 6 bases and J lost 5, with 14 bases in between. The CDR3 sequence is 13 residues long. Details on this clone: No antigen is known for it.

Data came from immunoSEQ multiplex PCR; TCRdb stores just in-frame clones and leaves some out. This repertoire shows some 130,000 clones, roughly 86% found once; its top ten account for approximately 12%. Every patient had mismatch repair deficiency by PCR or immunohistochemistry. This specimen was peripheral blood, taken 72 weeks after starting pembrolizumab. This clonotype was obtained from an adult with mismatch repair-deficient cancer. The J gene is TRBJ2-7, the V gene TRBV19, with D perhaps matching TRBD1 (5 bases). CDR3 protein: CASSRASGNEQYF. CDR3 in DNA: TGTGCCAGTAGCAGGGCGTCTGGGAACGAGCAGTACTTC.